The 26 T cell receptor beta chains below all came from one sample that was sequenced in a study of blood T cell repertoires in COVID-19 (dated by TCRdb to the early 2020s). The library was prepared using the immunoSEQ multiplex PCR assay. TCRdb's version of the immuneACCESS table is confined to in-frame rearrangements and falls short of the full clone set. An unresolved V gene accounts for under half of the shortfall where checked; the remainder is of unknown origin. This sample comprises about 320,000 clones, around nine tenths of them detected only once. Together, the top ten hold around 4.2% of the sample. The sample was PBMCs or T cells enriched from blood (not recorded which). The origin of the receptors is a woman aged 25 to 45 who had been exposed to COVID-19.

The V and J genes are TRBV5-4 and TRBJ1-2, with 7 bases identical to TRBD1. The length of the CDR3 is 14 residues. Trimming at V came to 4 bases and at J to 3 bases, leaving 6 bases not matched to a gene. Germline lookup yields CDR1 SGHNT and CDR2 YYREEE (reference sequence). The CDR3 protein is CASSVGTDYYGYTF. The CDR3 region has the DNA TGTGCCAGCAGCGTGGGGACAGACTACTATGGCTACACCTTC.

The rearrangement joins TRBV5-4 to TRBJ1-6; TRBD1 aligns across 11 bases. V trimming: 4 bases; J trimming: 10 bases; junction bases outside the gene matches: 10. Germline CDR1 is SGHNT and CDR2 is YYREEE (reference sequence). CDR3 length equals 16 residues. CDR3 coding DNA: TGTGCCAGCAGCGAGGGACAGGGGGTATCTGGCTCACCCCTCCACTTT. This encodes CASSEGQGVSGSPLHF.

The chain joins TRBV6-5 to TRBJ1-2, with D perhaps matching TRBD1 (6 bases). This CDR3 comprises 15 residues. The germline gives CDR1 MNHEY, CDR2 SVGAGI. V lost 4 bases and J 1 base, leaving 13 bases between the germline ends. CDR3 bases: TGTGCCAGCAGTTTGTACACGGACAGTAACTATGGCTACACCTTC. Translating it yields CASSLYTDSNYGYTF.

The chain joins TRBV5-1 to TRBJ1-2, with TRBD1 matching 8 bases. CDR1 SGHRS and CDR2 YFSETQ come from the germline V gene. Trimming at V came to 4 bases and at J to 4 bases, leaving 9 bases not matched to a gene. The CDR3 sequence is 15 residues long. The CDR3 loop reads CASSAQTGEVYGYTF. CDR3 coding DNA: TGCGCCAGCAGCGCACAGACAGGGGAGGTCTATGGCTACACCTTC. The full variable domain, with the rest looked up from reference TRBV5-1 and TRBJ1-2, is KAGVTQTPRYLIKTRGQQVTLSCSPISGHRSVSWYQQTPGQGLQFLFEYFSETQRNKGNFPGRFSGRQFSNSRSEMNVSTLELGDSALYLCASSAQTGEVYGYTFGSGTRLTVV.

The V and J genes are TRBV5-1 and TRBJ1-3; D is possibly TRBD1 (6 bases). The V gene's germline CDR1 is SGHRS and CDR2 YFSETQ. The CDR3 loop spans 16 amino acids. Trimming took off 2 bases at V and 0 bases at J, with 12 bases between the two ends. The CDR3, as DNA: TGCGCCAGCAGCTTCGGACAGTTACGCTCTGGAAACACCATATATTTT. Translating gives CASSFGQLRSGNTIYF. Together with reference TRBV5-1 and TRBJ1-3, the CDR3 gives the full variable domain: KAGVTQTPRYLIKTRGQQVTLSCSPISGHRSVSWYQQTPGQGLQFLFEYFSETQRNKGNFPGRFSGRQFSNSRSEMNVSTLELGDSALYLCASSFGQLRSGNTIYFGEGSWLTVV.

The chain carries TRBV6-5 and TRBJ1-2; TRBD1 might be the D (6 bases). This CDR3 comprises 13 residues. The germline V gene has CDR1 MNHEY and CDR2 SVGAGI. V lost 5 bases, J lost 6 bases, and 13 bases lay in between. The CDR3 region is CASSHGTPDGYTF. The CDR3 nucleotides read TGTGCCAGCAGTCACGGGACACCCGATGGCTACACCTTC.

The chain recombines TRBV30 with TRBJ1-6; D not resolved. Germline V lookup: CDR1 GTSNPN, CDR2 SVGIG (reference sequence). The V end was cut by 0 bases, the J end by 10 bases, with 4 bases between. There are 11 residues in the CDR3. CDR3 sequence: CAWSVQSPLHF. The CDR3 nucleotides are TGTGCCTGGAGTGTACAATCACCCCTCCACTTT.

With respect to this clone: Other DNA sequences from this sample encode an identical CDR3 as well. CDR3 protein: CASSQGQNTEAFF. CDR3 sequence (DNA): TGCGCCAGCAGCCAGGGGCAGAACACTGAAGCTTTCTTT. The rearrangement links TRBV4-1 to TRBJ1-1; weak D call: TRBD1 (5 bases). The germline V gene has CDR1 MGHRA and CDR2 YSYEKL. Trimming stripped 3 bases from V and 1 base from J, with 6 bases between. This CDR3 is built from 13 residues.

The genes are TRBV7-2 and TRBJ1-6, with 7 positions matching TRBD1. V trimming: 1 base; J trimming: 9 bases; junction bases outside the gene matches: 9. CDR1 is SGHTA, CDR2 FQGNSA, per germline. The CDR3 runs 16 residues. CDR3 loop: CASSLDMTGPGSPLHF. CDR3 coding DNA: TGTGCCAGCAGCTTAGATATGACAGGGCCTGGTTCACCCCTCCACTTT.

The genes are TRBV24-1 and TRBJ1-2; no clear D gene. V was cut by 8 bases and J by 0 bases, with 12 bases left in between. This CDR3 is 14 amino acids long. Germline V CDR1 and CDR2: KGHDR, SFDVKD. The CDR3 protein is CATTPGGSNYGYTF. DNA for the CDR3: TGTGCCACCACCCCCGGCGGATCTAACTATGGCTACACCTTC.

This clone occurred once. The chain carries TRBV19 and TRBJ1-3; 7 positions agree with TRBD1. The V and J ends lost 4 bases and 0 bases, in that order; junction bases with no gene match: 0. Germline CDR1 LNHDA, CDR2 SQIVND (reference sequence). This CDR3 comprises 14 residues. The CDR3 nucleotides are TGTGCCAGTAGTAGACAGGGCTCTGGAAACACCATATATTTT. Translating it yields CASSRQGSGNTIYF.

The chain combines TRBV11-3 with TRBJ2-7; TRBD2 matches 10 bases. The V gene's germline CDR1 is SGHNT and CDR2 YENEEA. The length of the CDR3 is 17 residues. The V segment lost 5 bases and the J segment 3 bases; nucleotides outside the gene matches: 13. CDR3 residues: CASSPLELAGDYYEQYF. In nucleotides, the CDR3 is TGTGCCAGCAGCCCCTTAGAGCTAGCGGGGGACTACTACGAGCAGTACTTC. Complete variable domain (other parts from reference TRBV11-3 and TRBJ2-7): EAGVVQSPRYKIIEKKQPVAFWCNPISGHNTLYWYLQNLGQGPELLIRYENEEAVDDSQLPKDRFSAERLKGVDSTLKIQPAELGDSAVYLCASSPLELAGDYYEQYFGPGTRLTVT.

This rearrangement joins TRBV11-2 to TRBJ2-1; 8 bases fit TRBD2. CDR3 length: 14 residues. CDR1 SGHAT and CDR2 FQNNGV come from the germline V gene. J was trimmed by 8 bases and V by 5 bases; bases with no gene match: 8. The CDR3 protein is CASSRGGKSHEQFF. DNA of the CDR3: TGTGCCAGCAGCCGCGGGGGGAAGTCCCATGAGCAGTTCTTC.

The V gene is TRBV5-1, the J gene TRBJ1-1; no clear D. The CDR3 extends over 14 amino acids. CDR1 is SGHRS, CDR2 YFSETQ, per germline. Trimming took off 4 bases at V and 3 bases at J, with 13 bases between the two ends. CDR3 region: CASSQIPGDTEAFF. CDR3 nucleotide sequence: TGCGCCAGCAGCCAGATTCCAGGTGACACTGAAGCTTTCTTT.

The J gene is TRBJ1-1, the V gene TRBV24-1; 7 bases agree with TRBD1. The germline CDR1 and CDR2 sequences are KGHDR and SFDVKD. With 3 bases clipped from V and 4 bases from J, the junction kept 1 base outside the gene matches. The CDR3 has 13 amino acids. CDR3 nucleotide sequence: TGTGCCACCAGTGATAGGGACAGCACTGAAGCTTTCTTT. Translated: CATSDRDSTEAFF.

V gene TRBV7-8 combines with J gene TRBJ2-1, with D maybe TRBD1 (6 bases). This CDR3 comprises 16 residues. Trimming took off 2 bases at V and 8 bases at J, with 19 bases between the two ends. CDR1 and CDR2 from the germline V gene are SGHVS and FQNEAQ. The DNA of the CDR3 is TGTGCCAGCAGCTTATTCAGGGGCGACCCATCCCATGAGCAGTTCTTC. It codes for CASSLFRGDPSHEQFF.

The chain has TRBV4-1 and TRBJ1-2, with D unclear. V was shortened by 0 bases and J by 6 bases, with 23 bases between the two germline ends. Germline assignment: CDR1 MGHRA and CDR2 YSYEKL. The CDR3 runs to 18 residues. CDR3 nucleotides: TGCGCCAGCAGCCAAGAGGCGAGGCAGCCAAGAATACTCGATGGCTACACCTTC. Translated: CASSQEARQPRILDGYTF.

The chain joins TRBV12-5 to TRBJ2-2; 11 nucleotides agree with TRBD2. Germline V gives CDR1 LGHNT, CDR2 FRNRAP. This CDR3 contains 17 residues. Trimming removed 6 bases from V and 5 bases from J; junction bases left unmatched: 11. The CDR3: CASGSSSGGRSTGELFF. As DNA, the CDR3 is TGTGCTAGTGGATCCTCTAGCGGGGGGAGGTCGACCGGGGAGCTGTTTTTT.

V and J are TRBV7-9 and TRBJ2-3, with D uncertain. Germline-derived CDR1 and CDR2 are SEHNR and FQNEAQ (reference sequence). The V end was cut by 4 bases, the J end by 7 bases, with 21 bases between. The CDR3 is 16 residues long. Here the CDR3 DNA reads TGTGCCAGCAGCTCCGACTTTCTCCTAGGCACGAATACGCAGTATTTT. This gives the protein CASSSDFLLGTNTQYF.

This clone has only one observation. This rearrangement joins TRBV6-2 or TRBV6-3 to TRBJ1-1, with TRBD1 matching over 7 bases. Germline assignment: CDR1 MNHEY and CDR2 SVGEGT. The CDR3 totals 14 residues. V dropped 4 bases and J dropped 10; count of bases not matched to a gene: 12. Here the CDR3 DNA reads TGTGCCAGCAGTTTACTCAGACAGGGAAGTGCAGCTTTCTTT. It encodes CASSLLRQGSAAFF.

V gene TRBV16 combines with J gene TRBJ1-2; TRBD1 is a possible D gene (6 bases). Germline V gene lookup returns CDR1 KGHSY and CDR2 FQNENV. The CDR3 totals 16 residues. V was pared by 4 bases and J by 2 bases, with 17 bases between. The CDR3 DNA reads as TGTGCCAGCAGCCCCCTCCTCAGGGGCGACAACTATGGCTACACCTTC. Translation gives CASSPLLRGDNYGYTF.

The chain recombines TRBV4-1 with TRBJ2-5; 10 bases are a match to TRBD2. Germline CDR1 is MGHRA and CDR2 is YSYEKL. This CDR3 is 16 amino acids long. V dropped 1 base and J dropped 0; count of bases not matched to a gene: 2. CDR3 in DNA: TGCGCCAGCAGCCAAGTAGCGGGGGGCTACCAAGAGACCCAGTACTTC. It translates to CASSQVAGGYQETQYF.

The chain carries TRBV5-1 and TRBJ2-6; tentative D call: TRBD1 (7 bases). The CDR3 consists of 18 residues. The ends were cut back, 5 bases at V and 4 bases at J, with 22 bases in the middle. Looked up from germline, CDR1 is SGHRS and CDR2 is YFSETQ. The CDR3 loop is CASRFKTGRSTGANVLTF. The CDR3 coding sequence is TGCGCCAGCAGATTCAAGACAGGGAGGAGTACGGGGGCCAACGTCCTGACTTTC.

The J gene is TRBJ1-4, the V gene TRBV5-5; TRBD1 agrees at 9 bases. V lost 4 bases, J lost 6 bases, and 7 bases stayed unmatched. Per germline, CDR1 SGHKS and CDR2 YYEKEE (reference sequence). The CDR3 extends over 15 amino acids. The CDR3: CASSITGGGDEKLFF. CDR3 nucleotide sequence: TGTGCCAGCAGCATTACAGGGGGCGGTGATGAAAAACTGTTTTTT.

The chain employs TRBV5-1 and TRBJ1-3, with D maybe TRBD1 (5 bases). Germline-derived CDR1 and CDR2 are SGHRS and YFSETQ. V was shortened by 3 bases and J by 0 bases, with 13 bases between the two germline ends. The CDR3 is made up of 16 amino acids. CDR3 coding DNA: TGCGCCAGCAGCTCCCAGGGTGGAATCTCTGGAAACACCATATATTTT. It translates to CASSSQGGISGNTIYF.

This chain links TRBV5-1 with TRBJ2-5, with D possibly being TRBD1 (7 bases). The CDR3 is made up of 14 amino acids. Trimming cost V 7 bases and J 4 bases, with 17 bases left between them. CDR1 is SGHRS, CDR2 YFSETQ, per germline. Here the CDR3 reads CASRPPGGRETQYF. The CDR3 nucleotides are TGCGCCAGCCGACCTCCAGGGGGGAGAGAGACCCAGTACTTC.